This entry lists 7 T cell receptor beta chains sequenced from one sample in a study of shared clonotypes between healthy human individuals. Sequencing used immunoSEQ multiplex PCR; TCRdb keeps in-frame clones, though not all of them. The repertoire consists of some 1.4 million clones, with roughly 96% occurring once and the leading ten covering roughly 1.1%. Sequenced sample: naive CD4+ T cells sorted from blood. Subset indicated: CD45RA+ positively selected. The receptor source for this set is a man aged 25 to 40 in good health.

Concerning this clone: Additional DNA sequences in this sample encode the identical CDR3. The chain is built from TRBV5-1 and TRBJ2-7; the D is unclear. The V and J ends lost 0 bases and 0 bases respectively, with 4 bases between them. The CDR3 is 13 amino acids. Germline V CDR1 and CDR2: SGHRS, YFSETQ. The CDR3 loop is CASSLALSYEQYF. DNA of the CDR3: TGCGCCAGCAGCTTGGCGCTCTCCTACGAGCAGTACTTC.

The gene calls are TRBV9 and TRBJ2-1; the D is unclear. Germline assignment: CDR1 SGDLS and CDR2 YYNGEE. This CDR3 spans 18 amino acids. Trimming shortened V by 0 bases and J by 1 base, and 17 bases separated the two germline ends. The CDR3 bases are TGTGCCAGCAGCGTAGAGCCCTCTAAGACTCCATCCTACAATGAGCAGTTCTTC. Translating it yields CASSVEPSKTPSYNEQFF.

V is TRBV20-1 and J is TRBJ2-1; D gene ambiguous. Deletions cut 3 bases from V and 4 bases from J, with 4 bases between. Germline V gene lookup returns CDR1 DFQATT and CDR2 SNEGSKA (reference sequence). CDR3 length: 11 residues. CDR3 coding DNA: TGCAGTGCTAGCAAGTACAATGAGCAGTTCTTC. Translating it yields CSASKYNEQFF.

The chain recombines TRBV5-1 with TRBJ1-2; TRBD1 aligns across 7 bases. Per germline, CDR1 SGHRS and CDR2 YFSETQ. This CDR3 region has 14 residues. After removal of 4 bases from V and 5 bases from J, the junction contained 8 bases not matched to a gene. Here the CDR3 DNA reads TGCGCCAGCAGCCCGGTCGGGACAGATTATGGCTACACCTTC. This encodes CASSPVGTDYGYTF.

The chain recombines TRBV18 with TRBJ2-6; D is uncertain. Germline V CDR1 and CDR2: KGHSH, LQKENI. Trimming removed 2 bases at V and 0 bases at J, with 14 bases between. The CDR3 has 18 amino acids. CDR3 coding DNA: TGTGCCAGCTCACCAAGGCCGGACGTTACCTCTGGGGCCAACGTCCTGACTTTC. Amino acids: CASSPRPDVTSGANVLTF.

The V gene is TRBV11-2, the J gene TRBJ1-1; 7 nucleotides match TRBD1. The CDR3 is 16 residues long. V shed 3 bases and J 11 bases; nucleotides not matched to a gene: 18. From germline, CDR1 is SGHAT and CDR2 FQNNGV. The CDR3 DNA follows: TGTGCCAGCAGCTTCAAAAGAAACAGGGGCCAGGTCGTGGCTTTCTTT. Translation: CASSFKRNRGQVVAFF.

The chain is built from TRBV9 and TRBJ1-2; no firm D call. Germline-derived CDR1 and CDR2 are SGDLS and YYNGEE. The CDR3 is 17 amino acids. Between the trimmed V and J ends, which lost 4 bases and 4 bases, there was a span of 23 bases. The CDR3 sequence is CASSPHGRGVIRYGYTF. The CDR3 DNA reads TGTGCCAGCAGCCCACATGGCCGTGGGGTAATTCGCTATGGCTACACCTTC.